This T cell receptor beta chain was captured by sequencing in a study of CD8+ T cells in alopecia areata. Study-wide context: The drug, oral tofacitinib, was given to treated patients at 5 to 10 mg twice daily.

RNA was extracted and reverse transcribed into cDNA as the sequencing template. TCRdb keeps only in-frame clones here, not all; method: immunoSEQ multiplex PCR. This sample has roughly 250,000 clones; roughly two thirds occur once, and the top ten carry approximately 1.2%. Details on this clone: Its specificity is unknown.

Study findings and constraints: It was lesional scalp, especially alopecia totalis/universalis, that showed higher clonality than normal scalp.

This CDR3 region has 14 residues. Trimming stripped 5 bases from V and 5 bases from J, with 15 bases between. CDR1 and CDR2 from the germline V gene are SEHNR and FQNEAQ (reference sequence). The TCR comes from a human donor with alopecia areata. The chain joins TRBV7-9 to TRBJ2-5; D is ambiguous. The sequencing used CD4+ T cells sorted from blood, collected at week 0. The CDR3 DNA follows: TGTGCCAGCAGCCCTTGGCACCCTGGGGAGACCCAGTACTTC. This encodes CASSPWHPGETQYF.